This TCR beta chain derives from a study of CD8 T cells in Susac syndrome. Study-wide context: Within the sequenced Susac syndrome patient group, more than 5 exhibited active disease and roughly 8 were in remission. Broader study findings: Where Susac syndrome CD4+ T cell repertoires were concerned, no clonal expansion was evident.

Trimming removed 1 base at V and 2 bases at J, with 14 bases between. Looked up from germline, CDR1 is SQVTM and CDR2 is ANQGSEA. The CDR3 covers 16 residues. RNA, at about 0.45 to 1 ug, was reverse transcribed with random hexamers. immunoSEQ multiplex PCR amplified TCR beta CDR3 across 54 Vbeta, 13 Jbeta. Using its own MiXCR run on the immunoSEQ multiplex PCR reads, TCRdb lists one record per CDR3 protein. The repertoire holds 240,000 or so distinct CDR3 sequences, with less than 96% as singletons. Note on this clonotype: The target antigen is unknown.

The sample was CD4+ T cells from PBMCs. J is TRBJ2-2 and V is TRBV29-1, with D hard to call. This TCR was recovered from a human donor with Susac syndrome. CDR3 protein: CSVEVWKARNTGELFF. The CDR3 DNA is TGCAGCGTTGAAGTGTGGAAGGCGCGAAACACCGGGGAGCTGTTTTTT.